This T cell receptor (beta chain) was captured by sequencing in a study of blood T cell repertoires in COVID-19. At the level of the study: Spain, Italy and the United States supplied samples that represented acute and convalescent COVID-19. The analysed material was cDNA or gDNA that came from T cells, B-cell-depleted T cells, or PBMCs.

Germline lookup yields CDR1 MNHEY and CDR2 SMNVEV (reference sequence). The CDR3 runs 18 residues. V lost 3 bases, J lost 5 bases, and 23 bases lay in between. Using immunoSEQ multiplex PCR, the repertoire was profiled, and TCRdb retains in-frame clones only, with some absent. Of about 130,000 clones in the sample, over 80% were seen once. The chain employs TRBV27 and TRBJ2-1; D possibly corresponds to TRBD2 (5 bases). Sequencing was carried out using peripheral blood. The receptor was derived from a man aged 35 to 55 with active or convalescent COVID-19. The CDR3 loop reads CASSLRVTGQAGHNEQFF. The CDR3 bases are TGTGCCAGCAGTTTGCGGGTGACGGGCCAGGCTGGCCACAATGAGCAGTTCTTC.